Below are 28 T cell receptor beta chains sequenced from a single sample in a study of chemoradiotherapy in HPV16-positive cancers. Here immunoSEQ multiplex PCR was the method, and the copy in TCRdb shows in-frame clones only, minus some. Of tens of thousands of clones listed, around nine tenths are singletons. Sequenced here: blood, sampled from a patient who underwent chemoradiotherapy. All receptors come from a human donor with HPV-associated anogenital cancer.

J is TRBJ2-7 and V is TRBV10-2, with TRBD1 matching 9 bases. V lost 6 bases to trimming and J lost 3 bases; unmatched junction nucleotides: 9. This CDR3 is built from 15 residues. CDR1 is WSHSY, CDR2 SAAADI, per germline. CDR3 nucleotides: TGCGCCAGCAGGGGACAGGGCGGCTATGTCTACGAGCAGTACTTC. It encodes CASRGQGGYVYEQYF.

The rearrangement links TRBV5-6 to TRBJ1-1, with D perhaps matching TRBD1 (6 bases). Germline CDR1 reads SGHDT; CDR2 reads YYEEEE. Trimming pared 7 bases from V and 5 bases from J, leaving 18 bases between. The CDR3 length is 14 residues. CDR3 amino acids: CASGRWGRVTEAFF. Here the CDR3 DNA reads TGTGCCAGCGGGAGGTGGGGGCGAGTTACTGAAGCTTTCTTT.

V gene TRBV2 combines with J gene TRBJ1-6; no firm D call. Germline CDR1 and CDR2: SNHLY and FYNNEI. This CDR3 is built from 16 residues. V shed 6 bases and J shed 0 bases, with 12 bases lying between them. CDR3 region: CASRTSASSYNSPLHF. In nucleotides, the CDR3 is TGTGCCAGCAGGACGTCGGCTAGCTCCTATAATTCACCCCTCCACTTT.

This rearrangement joins TRBV25-1 to TRBJ2-2; D may match TRBD1 or TRBD2 (5 bases each). Trimming removed 3 bases from V and 7 bases from J, with 12 bases in between. The germline V gene encodes CDR1 MGHDK and CDR2 SYGVNS. The CDR3 runs 14 residues. The CDR3 is CASSDGGPLGELFF. In DNA form, the CDR3 reads TGTGCCAGCAGTGATGGGGGACCCCTCGGGGAGCTGTTTTTT. Combining the CDR3 with reference TRBV25-1 and TRBJ2-2 gives the whole variable domain EADIYQTPRYLVIGTGKKITLECSQTMGHDKMYWYQQDPGMELHLIHYSYGVNSTEKGDLSSESTVSRIRTEHFPLTLESARPSHTSQYLCASSDGGPLGELFFGEGSRLTVL.

The gene calls are TRBV6-1 and TRBJ2-1; 7 bases align to TRBD1. This CDR3 is built from 11 residues. The V gene end was trimmed by 5 bases and the J gene end by 15 bases; junction bases not matched to a gene: 7. The germline gives CDR1 MNHNS, CDR2 SASEGT. Here the CDR3 reads CASSSDRRWFF. The CDR3 nucleotides read TGTGCCAGCAGTTCGGACAGGCGGTGGTTCTTC.

V usage is TRBV11-2 and J usage is TRBJ2-3; no reliable D call. Per the germline V gene, CDR1 is SGHAT and CDR2 is FQNNGV. V lost 1 base and J lost 0, with 5 bases in between. The CDR3 totals 14 residues. The CDR3 loop is CASSLGVSTDTQYF. The CDR3 DNA follows: TGTGCCAGCAGCTTAGGGGTTAGCACAGATACGCAGTATTTT.

The chain combines TRBV7-2 with TRBJ1-1, with a weak D call TRBD1 (6 bases). The CDR3 spans 16 residues. Germline V gene lookup returns CDR1 SGHTA and CDR2 FQGNSA. Trimming removed 5 bases at V and 2 bases at J, with 18 bases between. CDR3 amino acids: CASSTSRPGGNTEAFF. DNA of the CDR3: TGTGCCAGCAGCACCTCTCGGCCGGGGGGCAACACTGAAGCTTTCTTT.

V usage is TRBV4-1 and J usage is TRBJ2-6; D gene unclear. From germline, CDR1 is MGHRA and CDR2 YSYEKL. CDR3 length: 16 residues. Trimming took 0 bases from V and 0 from J, leaving 6 bases between them. CDR3 DNA sequence: TGCGCCAGCAGCCAAGAGCCCCTCTCTGGGGCCAACGTCCTGACTTTC. It yields the protein CASSQEPLSGANVLTF.

The chain carries TRBV30 and TRBJ1-3; no firm D call. The CDR3 has 13 amino acids. The germline V gene has CDR1 GTSNPN and CDR2 SVGIG (reference sequence). V was cut by 2 bases and J by 0 bases, with 5 bases left in between. This CDR3 is CAWSRVSGNTIYF. The CDR3 DNA follows: TGTGCCTGGAGTAGGGTCTCTGGAAACACCATATATTTT.

The chain carries TRBV9 and TRBJ2-1; a possible D gene is TRBD2 (6 bases). The length of the CDR3 is 15 residues. V lost 3 bases, J lost 2 bases, and 12 bases lay in between. Germline CDR1 reads SGDLS; CDR2 reads YYNGEE. The CDR3 reads CASSATGLPYNEQFF. The CDR3 DNA follows: TGTGCCAGCAGCGCCACGGGACTTCCCTACAATGAGCAGTTCTTC.

A remark on this clone: A junction end diverges from the germline sequence, so it may reflect a read error. The CDR3 DNA is TGTGCCAGCAGCTTGGGGGGCGGGTCCAGCACGGATACGCAGTATTTT. Its protein product is CASSLGGGSSTDTQYF. This rearrangement joins TRBV5-6 to TRBJ2-3; D tentatively fits TRBD1 or TRBD2 (5 bases each). Per germline, CDR1 SGHDT and CDR2 YYEEEE. CDR3 length: 16 amino acids.

The chain uses TRBV5-5 and TRBJ2-7; 8 bases are shared with TRBD2. Germline V gene sequence: CDR1 SGHKS, CDR2 YYEKEE (reference sequence). The CDR3 extends over 16 amino acids. Unmatched junction bases numbered 5, after V lost 0 bases and J lost 0 bases. As DNA, the CDR3 is TGTGCCAGCAGCTTGGCACTAGCGGAGAGCTCCTACGAGCAGTACTTC. Translation: CASSLALAESSYEQYF. Full variable domain (rest looked up from reference TRBV5-5 and TRBJ2-7): DAGVTQSPTHLIKTRGQQVTLRCSPISGHKSVSWYQQVLGQGPQFIFQYYEKEERGRGNFPDRFSARQFPNYSSELNVNALLLGDSALYLCASSLALAESSYEQYFGPGTRLTVT.

The table lists this clone with a count of one. The rearrangement links TRBV19 to TRBJ2-1; D call uncertain. V was clipped by 1 base and J by 5 bases, with 12 bases between them. The CDR3 has 15 amino acids. From germline, CDR1 is LNHDA and CDR2 SQIVND (reference sequence). DNA of the CDR3: TGTGCCAGTAGTATAGCTAGGATCCCAAACAATGAGCAGTTCTTC. As protein: CASSIARIPNNEQFF.

CDR3 residues: CASSLGPTSNEQFF. CDR3 nucleotides: TGTGCCAGCAGCCTGGGACCGACCAGTAATGAGCAGTTCTTC. The chain recombines TRBV27 with TRBJ2-1; D may be TRBD1 or TRBD2 (5 bases each). Per germline, CDR1 MNHEY and CDR2 SMNVEV (reference sequence). V was pared by 6 bases and J by 7 bases, with 16 bases between. CDR3 size: 14 residues.

The chain joins TRBV5-1 to TRBJ2-1; 8 nucleotides align to TRBD2. V lost 0 bases and J lost 6; bases outside the gene matches: 2. Germline CDR1 SGHRS, CDR2 YFSETQ. The CDR3 covers 14 residues. As DNA, the CDR3 is TGCGCCAGCAGCTTGGGCGGGAGGATCAATGAGCAGTTCTTC. Translated, it gives CASSLGGRINEQFF.

The chain links TRBV14 to TRBJ2-3; unclear D gene. CDR1 is SGHDN and CDR2 is FVKESK in the germline V gene. This CDR3 has 17 amino acids. V gave up 4 bases and J gave up 0 bases, with 17 bases separating them. CDR3 amino acids: CASSLLAKRPSTDTQYF. CDR3 nucleotide sequence: TGTGCCAGCAGCCTCCTCGCAAAACGTCCTAGCACAGATACGCAGTATTTT.

The J gene is TRBJ2-1, the V gene TRBV2; 13 nucleotides align to TRBD2. V shed 6 bases and J 8 bases; nucleotides not matched to a gene: 7. Germline values: CDR1 SNHLY, CDR2 FYNNEI. The CDR3 has 15 amino acids. Here the CDR3 DNA reads TGTGCCAGCAGCATTACTAGCGGGGGGGCGTATGAGCAGTTCTTC. Residues: CASSITSGGAYEQFF. Complete variable domain (other parts from reference TRBV2 and TRBJ2-1): EPEVTQTPSHQVTQMGQEVILRCVPISNHLYFYWYRQILGQKVEFLVSFYNNEISEKSEIFDDQFSVERPDGSNFTLKIRSTKLEDSAMYFCASSITSGGAYEQFFGPGTRLTVL.

The chain links TRBV11-3 to TRBJ2-3; TRBD1 matches 10 bases. CDR3 length: 15 residues. Germline V lookup: CDR1 SGHNT, CDR2 YENEEA. Unmatched junction bases numbered 10, after V lost 5 bases and J lost 8 bases. The CDR3 region has the DNA TGTGCCAGCAGCCCTACCGGGACAGGGGCCGGTACGCAGTATTTT. Amino acids: CASSPTGTGAGTQYF.

This clone has more than one count but fewer than ten. J is TRBJ1-1 and V is TRBV7-8; no reliable D call. The V gene lost 5 bases and the J gene lost 2 bases, with 9 bases spanning the gap. The CDR3 contains 13 residues. CDR1 SGHVS and CDR2 FQNEAQ come from the germline V gene. CDR3 in DNA: TGTGCCAGCAGCCTTGACCATAACACTGAAGCTTTCTTT. Translated, it gives CASSLDHNTEAFF.

This clone is a singleton in its sample. The chain uses TRBV2 and TRBJ1-6, with D perhaps TRBD1 (6 bases). V gave up 0 bases and J gave up 7 bases, with 10 bases separating them. Germline assignment: CDR1 SNHLY and CDR2 FYNNEI. This CDR3 is built from 15 residues. The CDR3 DNA follows: TGTGCCAGCAGTGAAGCGTGGACAGAGAATTCACCCCTCCACTTT. Translating gives CASSEAWTENSPLHF. Looking up the rest from reference TRBV2 and TRBJ1-6 gives the full variable domain: EPEVTQTPSHQVTQMGQEVILRCVPISNHLYFYWYRQILGQKVEFLVSFYNNEISEKSEIFDDQFSVERPDGSNFTLKIRSTKLEDSAMYFCASSEAWTENSPLHFGNGTRLTVT.

This chain uses TRBV7-3 with TRBJ2-2; 7 bases fit TRBD1. V trimming: 5 bases; J trimming: 1 base; junction bases outside the gene matches: 7. Germline V gene lookup returns CDR1 SGHTA and CDR2 FQGTGA. The CDR3 covers 16 residues. The CDR3, as DNA: TGTGCCAGCAGCCTGACAGGGCTTAAGAACACCGGGGAGCTGTTTTTT. Its translation: CASSLTGLKNTGELFF.

V usage is TRBV18 and J usage is TRBJ1-3; tentatively, D is TRBD1 (6 bases). Germline CDR1 is KGHSH and CDR2 is LQKENI. CDR3 length: 16 amino acids. V lost 2 bases and J 2 bases, leaving 13 bases between the germline ends. CDR3 in amino acids: CASSPGRGETGNTIYF. In DNA, the CDR3 is TGTGCCAGCTCACCAGGAAGGGGGGAGACTGGAAACACCATATATTTT.

The genes are TRBV4-2 and TRBJ1-1, with TRBD1 matching 8 bases. CDR3 length equals 17 residues. Per the germline V gene, CDR1 is LGHNA and CDR2 is YNFKEQ. V gave up 0 bases and J gave up 4 bases; unmatched junction bases: 10. This chain's CDR3 is CASSQEGQGNPFTEAFF. In DNA, the CDR3 is TGTGCCAGCAGCCAAGAAGGACAGGGTAACCCGTTCACTGAAGCTTTCTTT.

The table lists this clone with a count of one. The V call is TRBV21-1, the J call TRBJ2-7; TRBD1, the table's D call, was not compared with the DNA. TRBV21-1 is described as a pseudogene. The CDR3 loop spans 15 amino acids. CDR3 coding DNA: TGTGCCAGCAGCGCGGACAGGGCACAGGTCTACGAGCAGTACTTC. Its translation is CASSADRAQVYEQYF.

This clone was counted once. The CDR3 DNA sequence: TGTGCCAGCAGCTTAGAGGGGGGTAATCAGCCCCAGCATTTT. This sequence encodes CASSLEGGNQPQHF. The chain links TRBV7-9 to TRBJ1-5, with D perhaps matching TRBD1 (6 bases). The CDR3 is 14 residues long. Germline V gene data show CDR1 as SEHNR and CDR2 as FQNEAQ (reference sequence). V lost 1 base to trimming and J lost 4 bases, with 8 bases between them.

The chain carries TRBV4-1 and TRBJ2-2; weak D call: TRBD1 (8 bases). The germline V gene has CDR1 MGHRA and CDR2 YSYEKL. CDR3 length: 17 residues. Trimming cost V 1 base and J 4 bases, with 16 bases left between them. CDR3 protein: CASSQVRQGRGTGELFF. The DNA of the CDR3 is TGCGCCAGCAGCCAAGTAAGACAGGGGAGGGGCACCGGGGAGCTGTTTTTT.

The V gene is TRBV5-1, the J gene TRBJ2-5; 14 positions agree with TRBD2. Trimming at V came to 4 bases and at J to 5 bases, leaving 7 bases not matched to a gene. Germline CDR1 SGHRS, CDR2 YFSETQ. The CDR3 totals 16 residues. The DNA for the CDR3 is TGCGCCAGCAGCCTAGGGACTAGCGGGAGCTTGGAGACCCAGTACTTC. Protein product: CASSLGTSGSLETQYF. The variable domain in full, with the rest retrieved from reference TRBV5-1 and TRBJ2-5, is KAGVTQTPRYLIKTRGQQVTLSCSPISGHRSVSWYQQTPGQGLQFLFEYFSETQRNKGNFPGRFSGRQFSNSRSEMNVSTLELGDSALYLCASSLGTSGSLETQYFGPGTRLLVL.

The chain employs TRBV7-7 and TRBJ2-7; the match to TRBD2 covers 7 bases. Germline-derived CDR1 and CDR2 are SSHAT and FNYEAQ (reference sequence). The CDR3 runs to 13 residues. V lost 5 bases, J lost 3 bases, and 4 bases stayed unmatched. CDR3 nucleotide sequence: TGTGCCAGCAGCCAGCGGGACGGCTACGAGCAGTACTTC. Translating gives CASSQRDGYEQYF.